The 14 T cell receptor beta chains listed next were all sequenced from one sample in a study of T cells in Graves' hyperthyroidism and ophthalmopathy (dated by TCRdb to about 2019). Libraries were prepared through multiplex PCR. The data were produced on an Illumina HiSeq 2000. TCR beta CDR3 regions were amplified from RNA transcripts. A first-round RT-PCR of the TCR CDR3 used the HTBI primer set with the Qiagen OneStep RT-PCR kit. Using fastp at Q25 and MiXCR, TCRdb reprocessed the public reads and kept productive beta chains. Every entry covers one CDR3 protein and lists the most common genes and DNA from its rows. The sample profile shows fewer than 650,000 distinct CDR3 sequences; roughly 13% of them were found once. Jointly, the top ten make up more than 4.5% of the sample. Sequenced sample: blood. The receptors originated from a woman aged 25 to 39 with Graves' hyperthyroidism that later progressed to Graves' ophthalmopathy.

This clonotype has ten or more counts. The chain employs TRBV3-1 and TRBJ2-5, with D possibly matching TRBD2 (5 bases). Germline CDR1 LGHDT, CDR2 YNNKEL (reference sequence). CDR3 length equals 14 residues. The V and J ends lost 4 bases and 10 bases respectively, with 19 bases between them. CDR3 sequence (DNA): TGTGCCAGCAGCCCGGGAACACGTCTGGCCTTCCAGTACTTC. Translation gives CASSPGTRLAFQYF.

The chain couples TRBV6-5 to TRBJ2-3; TRBD1 agrees at 7 bases. The germline V gene has CDR1 MNHEY and CDR2 SVGAGI. The CDR3 runs to 16 residues. The J segment lost 2 bases and the V segment lost 0 bases, leaving 5 bases of the junction unmatched. This chain's CDR3 is CASSYSSGQITDTQYF. The CDR3, as DNA: TGTGCCAGCAGTTACTCGTCGGGACAGATCACAGATACGCAGTATTTT.

This clonotype was observed at least ten times. V is TRBV7-8 and J is TRBJ1-6; D perhaps matches TRBD1 (6 bases). Germline values: CDR1 SGHVS, CDR2 FQNEAQ. The ends were cut back, 2 bases at V and 7 bases at J, with 12 bases in the middle. The CDR3 spans 15 residues. The CDR3 sequence: CASSLIPRGNSPLHF. For the CDR3, the DNA is TGTGCCAGCAGCTTAATCCCAAGGGGGAATTCACCCCTCCACTTT.

The J gene is TRBJ1-1, the V gene TRBV10-2; maybe TRBD1 (5 bases). Trimming cost V 8 bases and J 10 bases, with 14 bases left between them. Germline assignment: CDR1 WSHSY and CDR2 SAAADI. The CDR3 totals 11 residues. Here the CDR3 reads CASRGSRGAFF. CDR3 nucleotides: TGCGCCAGCCGGGGCAGCCGAGGAGCTTTCTTT.

This clonotype has at least ten counts. The CDR3 here is CASSMWLEGISANYGYTF. The DNA for the CDR3 is TGTGCCAGTAGTATGTGGCTCGAGGGGATTTCAGCTAACTATGGCTACACCTTC. V is TRBV19 and J is TRBJ1-2, with D maybe TRBD1 (5 bases). Germline CDR1 is LNHDA and CDR2 is SQIVND (reference sequence). The CDR3 spans 18 residues. The germline V and J ends were trimmed by 3 bases and 0 bases, with 20 bases remaining between them.

This clonotype came up many times. This chain joins TRBV20-1 and TRBJ2-5; no clear D gene. The germline V and J ends were trimmed by 1 base and 2 bases, with 8 bases remaining between them. The CDR3 length is 13 residues. Germline loops: CDR1 DFQATT, CDR2 SNEGSKA (reference sequence). The CDR3 region is CSARVWGQETQYF. For the CDR3, the DNA is TGCAGTGCTAGAGTTTGGGGTCAAGAGACCCAGTACTTC.

The chain couples TRBV4-2 to TRBJ2-1; tentatively, D is TRBD2 (6 bases). This CDR3 is built from 16 residues. Trimming removed 2 bases at V and 5 bases at J, with 16 bases between. The V gene's germline CDR1 is LGHNA and CDR2 YNFKEQ. In DNA, the CDR3 is TGTGCCAGCAGCCAACAGTTGGCTAGCGCAAACAATGAGCAGTTCTTC. The encoded protein is CASSQQLASANNEQFF.

This clonotype was seen ten or more times. The gene calls are TRBV29-1 and TRBJ1-2; D is unresolved. V was clipped by 3 bases and J by 1 base, with 6 bases between them. Germline-derived CDR1 and CDR2 are SQVTM and ANQGSEA. The length of the CDR3 is 12 residues. The CDR3 is CSVEVGNYGYTF. The DNA for the CDR3 is TGCAGCGTTGAGGTCGGTAACTATGGCTACACCTTC.

This clonotype was picked up many times. V usage is TRBV11-3 and J usage is TRBJ2-1, with D maybe TRBD1 (6 bases). The CDR3 totals 16 residues. Germline values: CDR1 SGHNT, CDR2 YENEEA. Trimming took off 5 bases at V and 0 bases at J, with 14 bases between the two ends. The CDR3 reads CASSLADRSSYNEQFF. The CDR3 DNA follows: TGTGCCAGCAGCCTAGCAGACAGGAGCTCCTACAATGAGCAGTTCTTC.

This clonotype was observed at least ten times. V and J are TRBV14 and TRBJ2-7, with D hard to call. Germline CDR1 SGHDN, CDR2 FVKESK. This CDR3 is built from 13 residues. Trimming shortened V by 0 bases and J by 2 bases, and 5 bases separated the two germline ends. The DNA for the CDR3 is TGTGCCAGCAGCCAAGAAGAGCCCTACGAGCAGTACTTC. It specifies CASSQEEPYEQYF.

This clonotype was picked up many times. The chain has TRBV4-2 and TRBJ2-7, with 9 nucleotides matching TRBD1. Looked up from germline, CDR1 is LGHNA and CDR2 is YNFKEQ. The CDR3 sequence is 14 residues long. The trim removed 7 bases at V and 7 bases at J, leaving 11 bases unmatched. The CDR3 region is CASTQSQGAREQYF. In DNA, the CDR3 is TGTGCCAGCACCCAGTCACAGGGGGCCCGGGAGCAGTACTTC.

There are many counts of this clonotype. CDR3 amino acids: CASSDEVSTDTQYF. For the CDR3, the DNA is TGTGCCAGCAGTGACGAGGTTTCCACAGATACGCAGTATTTT. The rearrangement uses TRBV2 and TRBJ2-3; D unresolved. The CDR3 covers 14 residues. Germline V lookup: CDR1 SNHLY, CDR2 FYNNEI. Trimming stripped 3 bases from V and 2 bases from J, with 9 bases between.

This clonotype was seen repeatedly, ten times or more. This chain uses TRBV10-3 with TRBJ2-7, with 9 bases fitting TRBD1. This CDR3 has 14 residues. V lost 7 bases, J lost 6 bases, and 10 bases stayed unmatched. CDR1 and CDR2 from the germline V gene are ENHRY and SYGVKD. This chain's CDR3 is CAITSRDRAGEQYF. The CDR3 DNA is TGTGCCATCACTTCACGGGACAGGGCTGGCGAGCAGTACTTC.

The table lists this clonotype with many counts. V and J are TRBV6-1 and TRBJ1-1, with 8 bases matching TRBD1. The germline CDR1 and CDR2 sequences are MNHNS and SASEGT. This CDR3 is built from 13 residues. With 8 bases clipped from V and 7 bases from J, the junction kept 9 bases outside the gene matches. Here the CDR3 DNA reads TGTGCCAGCCCTCGACAGGGGACGATTGAAGCTTTCTTT. Protein: CASPRQGTIEAFF.